The clone carrying this T cell receptor beta chain showed up just a few times. Its antigen is still unknown. Germline V gene sequence: CDR1 MDHEN, CDR2 SYDVKM. Trimming cost V 3 bases and J 1 base, with 13 bases left between them. This CDR3 comprises 15 residues. Extraction of total RNA produced a minimum of 6 micrograms from each sample. The data originate from a study of blood T cells in healthy people across ages. The second PCR ran roughly 7 to 12 cycles with a sample-barcoded 5' primer and J-beta primers. Per sample, CDR3-containing paired-end reads numbered at least 2.5 million. From the 5' RACE reads, TCRdb called clonotypes with MiXCR, one entry per CDR3 protein. The sample records around 900,000 distinct CDR3 sequences, about 51% being singletons. Findings of the study overall: Across the age range, TCR beta diversity per million T cells fell in a roughly linear way.

The rearrangement joins TRBV28 to TRBJ2-7; maybe TRBD1 (6 bases). This sequence originates from a woman aged 55-75 years in good health. The sample taken for sequencing was blood. CDR3 protein: CASSFLGGSSYEQYF. CDR3 nucleotides: TGTGCCAGCAGTTTTCTTGGGGGCAGTTCCTACGAGCAGTACTTC.